The TCR beta chain under discussion was sequenced for a study of blood T cell repertoires in COVID-19 (dated by TCRdb to 2020 to 2021). Study-level background: Samples covering the acute and convalescent phases of COVID-19 were provided by collaborators in the United States, Italy and Spain. Deeply sampled blood TCRbeta repertoires from subjects exposed to, actively infected with, or recovered from COVID-19 were included in the dataset. A de-identified subject ID, COVID-19 status, age in years and sex were almost always included in the sample metadata. A freely available public database, intended as a resource for researchers studying the immune response to SARS-CoV-2, is where the repertoires were released. Samples were obtained from the ongoing ImmuneRACE study (first 160 participants) and from some 1,200 subjects provided by 6 global collaborators. HLA class I and class II types, where available, came from metadata supplied by the sample provider rather than from assay-based typing. The material from the prospective study consisted of cDNA or gDNA derived from T cells, B-cell-depleted T cells, or PBMCs. General study outcomes and caveats: How much clinical and demographic metadata was included differed by source and by participant, and the metadata was provided uncurated.

The CDR3 covers 15 residues, taking in both the cysteine and the phenylalanine. The only DNA kept is the CDR3, 45 bases in frame from the first base. CDR1 SGHDT and CDR2 YYEEEE are derived from the germline V gene. Trimming accounts for 1 base at V and 5 bases at J, while the number of junction bases matched to no gene is 8. Participants in the prospective study were enrolled through a virtual design, were aged roughly 18 to 90 years, and lived in fewer than 30 United States geographic areas. In the prospective study, cohorts were assigned on the basis of participant-reported clinical history obtained from a screening survey and a study questionnaire. Mobile phlebotomists in the prospective study collected whole blood, serum and a nasopharyngeal or oropharyngeal swab from every participant. Over an approximately two-month period, participants in the prospective study had the option of providing additional blood draws and questionnaires. Before DNA extraction, prospective study blood samples were shipped either frozen or at room temperature.

The sample holds one count of this clone. Its antigen is unknown. Per-base qualities were not stored, and no clone one base away is much larger. TCRbeta CDR3 regions were amplified from genomic DNA by means of the immunoSEQ Assay, a bias-controlled multiplex PCR. The paper's data handling went like this. The number of nucleated cells in each sample was estimated by amplification of reference gene primers within the assay. To quantify the absolute abundance of each unique TCRbeta CDR3 rearrangement, sequence reads were collapsed and filtered. For each sample, productive Simpson clonality was calculated by taking the square root of Simpson's diversity index across productive rearrangements. TCRdb took this table from immuneACCESS and kept in-frame rearrangements with V and J called. Such tables lack part of the clones; where checked against another copy, unresolved V genes explain under half of the gap, and the rest is unexplained. V, J and clone size reflect that table, while D and trimming were determined from the DNA. For this sample there are some 250,000 clones; roughly 93% appear just once. About 2.3% of the sample is taken by the ten largest.

The sample was PBMCs or T cells enriched from blood (not recorded which). This TCR derives from a middle-aged woman with acute COVID-19. This chain joins TRBV5-6 to TRBJ2-7; TRBD1 lines up with 8 middle nucleotides. The CDR3 protein: CASSLYRQGADEQYF. Read as DNA, the sequence is TGTGCCAGCAGCTTGTATCGTCAGGGGGCTGACGAGCAGTACTTC.